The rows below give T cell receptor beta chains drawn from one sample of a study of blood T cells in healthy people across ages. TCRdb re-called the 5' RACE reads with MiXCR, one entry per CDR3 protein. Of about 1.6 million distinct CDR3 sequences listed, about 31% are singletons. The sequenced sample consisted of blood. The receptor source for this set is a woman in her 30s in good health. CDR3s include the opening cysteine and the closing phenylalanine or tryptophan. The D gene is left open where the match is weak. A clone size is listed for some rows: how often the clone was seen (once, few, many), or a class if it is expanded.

CDR3 DNA: TGTGCCAGCAGCTTAGCGCTGATAGGGAGAGAGACCCAGTACTTC
CDR3 protein: CASSLALIGRETQYF
J gene: TRBJ2-5
V gene: TRBV7-2
D gene: -
clone size: few

CDR3 DNA: TGTGCCAGCAGTTACGGTCAGGGGGCGGGTGGCTACACCTTC
CDR3 protein: CASSYGQGAGGYTF
J gene: TRBJ1-2
V gene: TRBV6-5
D gene: TRBD1
clone size: -

CDR3 DNA: TGCGCCAGCAGCTTAGCGGGGGCCCGCACAGATACGCAGTATTTT
CDR3 protein: CASSLAGARTDTQYF
J gene: TRBJ2-3
V gene: TRBV28
D gene: TRBD2
clone size: many

CDR3 DNA: TGTGCCAGCAGTTTCGGGGGCCCGGCTAGGGGCTACACCTTC
CDR3 protein: CASSFGGPARGYTF
J gene: TRBJ1-2
V gene: TRBV27
D gene: -
clone size: -

CDR3 DNA: TGTGCCAGCAGCTTAAGCGGGGGGGCCCCAGATACGCAGTATTTT
CDR3 protein: CASSLSGGAPDTQYF
J gene: TRBJ2-3
V gene: TRBV7-2
D gene: TRBD2
clone size: many

CDR3 DNA: TGTGCCAGCAGCGTAGGCGGGGCCCCAGGGGTGGAGACCCAGTACTTC
CDR3 protein: CASSVGGAPGVETQYF
J gene: TRBJ2-5
V gene: TRBV9
D gene: -
clone size: many

CDR3 DNA: TGTGCCAGCAGCGCAGGAATGTACAATGAGCAGTTCTTC
CDR3 protein: CASSAGMYNEQFF
J gene: TRBJ2-1
V gene: TRBV7-3
D gene: -
clone size: few

CDR3 DNA: TGCAGTGCTGTCCGGGACAGGGTGGTAAATGAGCAGTTCTTC
CDR3 protein: CSAVRDRVVNEQFF
J gene: TRBJ2-1
V gene: TRBV20-1
D gene: TRBD1
clone size: -

CDR3 DNA: TGTGCCAGCAGCCCCAATCGGGGGGATACTGAAGCTTTCTTT
CDR3 protein: CASSPNRGDTEAFF
J gene: TRBJ1-1
V gene: TRBV18
D gene: -
clone size: -

CDR3 DNA: TGTGCCAGCAGTCCCAACTCAGGGACACGAGTGGACGAGCAGTACTTC
CDR3 protein: CASSPNSGTRVDEQYF
J gene: TRBJ2-7
V gene: TRBV12-3/TRBV12-4
D gene: -
clone size: -

CDR3 DNA: TGTGCCAGCAGCTCCCGCTTCGACATCTCCGGAGAGACCCAGTACTTC
CDR3 protein: CASSSRFDISGETQYF
J gene: TRBJ2-5
V gene: TRBV5-6
D gene: -
clone size: few

CDR3 DNA: TGTGCCAGCAACGCGGTGAGCTCCTACAATGAGCAGTTCTTC
CDR3 protein: CASNAVSSYNEQFF
J gene: TRBJ2-1
V gene: TRBV16
D gene: -
clone size: few

CDR3 DNA: TGTGCCAGCAGCCAGGGGCTCGAGACTAGAATCGAGACCCAGTACTTC
CDR3 protein: CASSQGLETRIETQYF
J gene: TRBJ2-5
V gene: TRBV3-1
D gene: -
clone size: -

CDR3 DNA: TGTGCCAGCAGCACCGGGACAGGGGCGTCGGGGCTGTTTTTT
CDR3 protein: CASSTGTGASGLFF
J gene: TRBJ2-2
V gene: TRBV7-2
D gene: TRBD1
clone size: -

CDR3 DNA: TGCGCCAGCAGCCAAGATAGCCAGTTAACTATGAACACTGAAGCTTTCTTT
CDR3 protein: CASSQDSQLTMNTEAFF
J gene: TRBJ1-1
V gene: TRBV4-1
D gene: -
clone size: -

CDR3 DNA: TGTGCCAGCAGCCCTGGAGGACTAGCGGAGCAGTTCTTC
CDR3 protein: CASSPGGLAEQFF
J gene: TRBJ2-1
V gene: TRBV9
D gene: TRBD2
clone size: -

CDR3 DNA: TGTGCCAGCAGTTACAGTGGAGGGGCTGAAGCTTTCTTT
CDR3 protein: CASSYSGGAEAFF
J gene: TRBJ1-1
V gene: TRBV12-3/TRBV12-4
D gene: -
clone size: many

CDR3 DNA: TGCAGTGCCGGGACAGGGAACACCGGGGAGCTGTTTTTT
CDR3 protein: CSAGTGNTGELFF
J gene: TRBJ2-2
V gene: TRBV20-1
D gene: TRBD1
clone size: -

CDR3 DNA: TGCAGTGCTAGAGAGGGGGGCGGGAGGGCCTACGAGCAGTACTTC
CDR3 protein: CSAREGGGRAYEQYF
J gene: TRBJ2-7
V gene: TRBV20-1
D gene: TRBD2
clone size: -

CDR3 DNA: TGCAGCTTCGGCATTCGAGGACAGGGGACTATGAACACTGAAGCTTTCTTT
CDR3 protein: CSFGIRGQGTMNTEAFF
J gene: TRBJ1-1
V gene: TRBV29-1
D gene: TRBD1
clone size: -

CDR3 DNA: TGCGCCAGCAGCGTCAACCCAACTAATGAAAAACTGTTTTTT
CDR3 protein: CASSVNPTNEKLFF
J gene: TRBJ1-4
V gene: TRBV4-1
D gene: -
clone size: few

CDR3 DNA: TGTGCCAGCAGTGACGCGAGATCCGGGACTAGCGGGGGGGCAGTTGAGACCCAGTACTTC
CDR3 protein: CASSDARSGTSGGAVETQYF
J gene: TRBJ2-5
V gene: TRBV6-4
D gene: TRBD2
clone size: few

CDR3 DNA: TGTGCCAGCAGCTTGGGACAGGGGAGGGTCCAGTACTTC
CDR3 protein: CASSLGQGRVQYF
J gene: TRBJ2-7
V gene: TRBV7-9
D gene: TRBD1
clone size: few

CDR3 DNA: TGTGCCAGCAAACCGGGACCAGCGACAGATACGCAGTATTTT
CDR3 protein: CASKPGPATDTQYF
J gene: TRBJ2-3
V gene: TRBV7-9
D gene: -
clone size: few